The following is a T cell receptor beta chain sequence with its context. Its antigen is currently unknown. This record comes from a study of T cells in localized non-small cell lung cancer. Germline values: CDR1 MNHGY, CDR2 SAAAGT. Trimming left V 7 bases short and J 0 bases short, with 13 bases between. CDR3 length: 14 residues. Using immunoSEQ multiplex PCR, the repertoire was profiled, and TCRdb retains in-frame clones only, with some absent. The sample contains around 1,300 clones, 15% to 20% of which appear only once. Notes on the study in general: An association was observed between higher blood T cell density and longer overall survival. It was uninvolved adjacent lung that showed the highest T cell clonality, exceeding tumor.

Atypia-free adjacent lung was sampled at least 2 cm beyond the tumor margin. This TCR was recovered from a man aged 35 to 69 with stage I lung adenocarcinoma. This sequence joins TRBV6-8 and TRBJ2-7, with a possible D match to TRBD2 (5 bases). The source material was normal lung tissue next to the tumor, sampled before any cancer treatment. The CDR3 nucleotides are TGTGCCAGCAACAACGAGGGCAGCTCCTACGAGCAGTACTTC. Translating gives CASNNEGSSYEQYF.